This T cell receptor (beta chain) emerged from a study of blood T cell repertoires in COVID-19. Study information: The United States, Italy and Spain were the sources of the acute and convalescent COVID-19 samples.

Per the original data handling: Estimates of nucleated cell counts were drawn from the amplification of reference gene primers. Measured with immunoSEQ multiplex PCR; TCRdb has only the in-frame clones, and not every one. V and J calls plus clone size are reproduced from that table; the DNA served to infer D and trimming. The data contain roughly 350,000 clones, roughly 86% of them singletons. V was trimmed by 2 bases and J by 4 bases, leaving 8 bases between them. CDR3 length equals 13 residues. CDR1 MNHEY and CDR2 SVGAGI come from the germline V gene. Input material: peripheral blood. The clonotype comes from a woman aged 30 to 39 with COVID-19, enrolled during active disease. The chain is built from TRBV6-5 and TRBJ1-1; D ambiguous. The CDR3 nucleotides read TGTGCCAGCAGTTACGAGAGAGGCACTGAAGCTTTCTTT. Translated, it gives CASSYERGTEAFF.